These T cell receptor beta chains were read from a single sample in a study of persistence of HIV-infected CD4 T cells. What these receptors recognize is not known. Data came from immunoSEQ multiplex PCR; TCRdb stores just in-frame clones and leaves some out. The profile shows 5,500 to 9,000 clones, around three quarters of them singletons. The sequenced sample was CD4+ T cells sorted from PBMCs after approximately 19-hour stimulation, obtained from a patient who received antiretroviral therapy. The receptors were sampled from an adult woman with HIV who was CMV-seropositive. Each CDR3 is given with its conserved first and last residue. A D gene is named only where the DNA matches it firmly. Only some rows state a clone size, as once, few, many or a class for expanded clones.

clone size	D gene	V gene	J gene	CDR3 protein	CDR3 DNA
few	TRBD1	TRBV25-1	TRBJ1-1	CASSEHDRGNTEAFF	TGTGCCAGCAGTGAACATGACAGGGGGAACACTGAAGCTTTCTTT
NA	NA	TRBV28	TRBJ2-7	CASSGWGVAYEQYF	TGTGCCAGCAGTGGGTGGGGGGTTGCCTACGAGCAGTACTTC
NA	TRBD1	TRBV6-4	TRBJ2-7	CASSARGQRDYEQYF	TGTGCCAGCAGTGCGAGGGGGCAGAGGGACTACGAGCAGTACTTC
NA	TRBD2	TRBV5-5	TRBJ2-1	CASSLRTSVSNEQFF	TGTGCCAGCAGCTTGCGGACTAGCGTTTCCAATGAGCAGTTCTTC
NA	TRBD2	TRBV7-3	TRBJ2-1	CASSLGGGKDEQFF	TGTGCCAGCAGCTTGGGCGGGGGTAAGGATGAGCAGTTCTTC
once	TRBD2	TRBV7-3	TRBJ2-1	CASSRDPFSGRVGEQFF	TGTGCCAGCAGCCGTGACCCATTCAGCGGGAGAGTGGGTGAGCAGTTCTTC
NA	TRBD2	TRBV28	TRBJ2-3	CASRGTSGKGGTDTQYF	TGTGCCAGCAGAGGGACTAGCGGAAAAGGGGGCACAGATACGCAGTATTTT
NA	NA	TRBV12-3/TRBV12-4	TRBJ1-5	CASSFSNQPQHF	TGTGCCAGCAGTTTTAGCAATCAGCCCCAGCATTTT
once	TRBD2	TRBV4-3	TRBJ2-3	CASSQDRQRGGSTDTQYF	TGCGCCAGCAGCCAAGATCGGCAGCGGGGGGGCTCCACAGATACGCAGTATTTT
once	NA	TRBV7-9	TRBJ1-1	CASSFNRRQPPPEAFF	TGTGCCAGCAGCTTTAATCGTCGACAGCCTCCCCCTGAAGCTTTCTTT
few	TRBD1	TRBV6-5	TRBJ1-1	CASSSDRADTEAFF	TGTGCCAGCAGCTCGGACAGGGCTGACACTGAAGCTTTCTTT
NA	TRBD1	TRBV19	TRBJ1-3	CASSNPGQLSGNTIYF	TGTGCCAGTAGCAATCCGGGACAGCTCTCTGGAAACACCATATATTTT
NA	TRBD2	TRBV10-3	TRBJ2-7	CATQAGGDRGGEQYF	TGTGCCACCCAAGCGGGGGGGGATCGTGGAGGGGAGCAGTACTTC
NA	NA	TRBV28	TRBJ1-2	CASSQTPYGYTF	TGTGCCAGCAGCCAAACCCCCTATGGCTACACCTTC
NA	TRBD1	TRBV6-2/TRBV6-3	TRBJ2-5	CASSSRGRETQYF	TGTGCCAGCAGTTCCAGGGGGCGAGAGACCCAGTACTTC